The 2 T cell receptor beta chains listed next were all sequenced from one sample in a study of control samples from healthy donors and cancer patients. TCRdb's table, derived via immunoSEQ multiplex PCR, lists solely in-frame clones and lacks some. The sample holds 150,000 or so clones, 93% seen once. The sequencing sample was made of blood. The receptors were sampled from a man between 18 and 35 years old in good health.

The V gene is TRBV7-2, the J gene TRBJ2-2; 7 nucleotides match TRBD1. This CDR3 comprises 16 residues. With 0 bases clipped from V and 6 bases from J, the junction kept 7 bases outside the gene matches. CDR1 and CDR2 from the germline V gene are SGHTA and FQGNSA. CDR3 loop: CASSLAARQGAGELFF. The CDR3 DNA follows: TGTGCCAGCAGCTTAGCGGCCCGACAGGGCGCCGGGGAGCTGTTTTTT.

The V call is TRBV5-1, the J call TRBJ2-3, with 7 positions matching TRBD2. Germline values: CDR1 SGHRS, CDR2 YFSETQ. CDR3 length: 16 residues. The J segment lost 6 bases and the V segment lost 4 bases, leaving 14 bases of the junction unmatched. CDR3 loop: CASSPPGEGVLDTQYF. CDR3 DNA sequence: TGCGCCAGCAGCCCCCCGGGGGAGGGCGTTCTTGATACGCAGTATTTT. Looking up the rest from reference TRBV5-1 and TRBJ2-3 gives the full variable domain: KAGVTQTPRYLIKTRGQQVTLSCSPISGHRSVSWYQQTPGQGLQFLFEYFSETQRNKGNFPGRFSGRQFSNSRSEMNVSTLELGDSALYLCASSPPGEGVLDTQYFGPGTRLTVL.